These 25 T cell receptor beta chains were sequenced from one sample in a study of response to subunit inactivated influenza vaccine. TCRdb re-called the RT-PCR reads with MiXCR, one entry per CDR3 protein. The table lists just under 550,000 distinct CDR3 sequences, roughly 25% of them singletons. The data were also submitted as part of a second study, on T cells expressing NK-cell markers. That publication notes: The TCR beta cDNA came from 5'RACE template switching with UMIs.

Sequencing used CD4+ T cells sorted from PBMCs, obtained 11 to 12 days after vaccination. The receptors were sampled from a man in his fifties or sixties who received an inactivated influenza vaccine.

This clonotype showed up just a few times. The chain couples TRBV12-3 or TRBV12-4 to TRBJ1-2; D uncertain. The CDR3 consists of 13 residues. Deletions cut 8 bases from V and 0 bases from J, with 10 bases between. CDR3 nucleotides: TGTGCCAGCGTAACGGCTTCTAACTATGGCTACACCTTC. Encoded protein: CASVTASNYGYTF.

The chain recombines TRBV20-1 with TRBJ2-3; TRBD1 aligns across 7 bases. There are 16 residues in the CDR3. Germline CDR1 reads DFQATT; CDR2 reads SNEGSKA (reference sequence). J gave up 5 bases and V 6 bases, and 17 bases lay outside the gene matches. The CDR3: CSAPITTGQTLDTQYF. The CDR3 DNA reads as TGCAGTGCACCAATCACAACGGGACAGACTTTAGATACGCAGTATTTT.

This clonotype was seen repeatedly, ten times or more. V is TRBV9 and J is TRBJ2-5, with D maybe TRBD1 (5 bases). V gave up 3 bases and J gave up 4 bases, with 16 bases separating them. CDR1 is SGDLS and CDR2 is YYNGEE in the germline V gene. This CDR3 comprises 15 residues. As DNA, the CDR3 is TGTGCCAGCAGCGCGTACCAGGGTGCAGGAGAGACCCAGTACTTC. This gives the protein CASSAYQGAGETQYF.

The V gene is TRBV5-1, the J gene TRBJ1-1; D gene uncertain. CDR3 length equals 15 residues. The germline V gene encodes CDR1 SGHRS and CDR2 YFSETQ. Deletions cut 0 bases from V and 1 base from J, with 10 bases between. The CDR3: CASSLGARRNTEAFF. The CDR3 DNA follows: TGCGCCAGCAGCTTGGGCGCCCGAAGGAACACTGAAGCTTTCTTT.

The rearrangement uses TRBV12-3 or TRBV12-4 and TRBJ2-3; the D is unclear. V lost 6 bases to trimming and J lost 1 base, with 11 bases between them. This CDR3 contains 14 residues. CDR3 region: CASSLTLGTDTQYF. The CDR3 nucleotides read TGTGCCAGCAGCCTTACACTCGGCACAGATACGCAGTATTTT.

The rearrangement uses TRBV7-9 and TRBJ2-1; 10 bases are shared with TRBD1. V gave up 4 bases and J gave up 8 bases; unmatched junction bases: 14. Germline V CDR1 and CDR2: SEHNR, FQNEAQ (reference sequence). This CDR3 is 17 amino acids long. The CDR3 loop is CASSSESWTGGKDEQFF. CDR3 DNA sequence: TGTGCCAGCAGCTCAGAATCGTGGACAGGGGGGAAGGATGAGCAGTTCTTC.

This clonotype has only one observation. This sequence joins TRBV30 and TRBJ2-2; TRBD1 might be the D (6 bases). V was cut by 3 bases and J by 7 bases, with 15 bases left in between. Germline V gives CDR1 GTSNPN, CDR2 SVGIG (reference sequence). The CDR3 spans 14 residues. The CDR3 coding sequence is TGTGCCTGGAGCGCTACAGGGTTAATCGGGGAGCTGTTTTTT. This gives the protein CAWSATGLIGELFF.

This clonotype has more than one count but fewer than ten. The genes are TRBV28 and TRBJ1-1; D might be TRBD1 (5 bases). This CDR3 is 15 amino acids long. Germline V gene sequence: CDR1 MDHEN, CDR2 SYDVKM. V lost 7 bases to trimming and J lost 10 bases, with 25 bases between them. CDR3 sequence (DNA): TGTGCCAGCACCCCCCTTTCCAGGGCTCATCCGGGAGCTTTCTTT. This translates into CASTPLSRAHPGAFF.

A few counts support this clonotype. This sequence joins TRBV7-6 and TRBJ2-3, with D maybe TRBD2 (6 bases). This CDR3 has 14 amino acids. Germline V gene lookup returns CDR1 SGHVS and CDR2 FNYEAQ. V lost 2 bases and J 7 bases, leaving 13 bases between the germline ends. CDR3 DNA sequence: TGTGCCAGCAGCTTACCCGGGACTCGTAATACGCAGTATTTT. It specifies CASSLPGTRNTQYF.

This clonotype rates as medium-sized. The J gene is TRBJ1-1, the V gene TRBV27; 7 bases are shared with TRBD1. Germline V gene sequence: CDR1 MNHEY, CDR2 SMNVEV (reference sequence). The CDR3 contains 16 residues. Trimming at V came to 7 bases and at J to 0 bases, leaving 11 bases not matched to a gene. CDR3 region: CASNRKGARMNTEAFF. CDR3 nucleotides: TGTGCCAGCAATAGGAAGGGGGCCCGTATGAACACTGAAGCTTTCTTT.

This clonotype has just a few counts. The gene calls are TRBV4-2 and TRBJ1-1; TRBD1 agrees at 7 bases. J lost 5 bases, V lost 2 bases, and 8 bases had no gene match. This CDR3 contains 15 residues. Looked up from germline, CDR1 is LGHNA and CDR2 is YNFKEQ. The CDR3 spells CASSQTASGGTEAFF. The CDR3 DNA is TGTGCCAGCAGCCAAACGGCCTCAGGGGGAACTGAAGCTTTCTTT.

This clonotype has a single count. The chain has TRBV7-3 and TRBJ2-2, with 9 bases identical to TRBD2. CDR1 is SGHTA, CDR2 FQGTGA, per germline. The CDR3 loop spans 16 amino acids. Trimming at V came to 4 bases and at J to 3 bases, leaving 6 bases not matched to a gene. DNA for the CDR3: TGTGCCAGCAGCTCCGATAGCGGGAGATACACCGGGGAGCTGTTTTTT. It encodes CASSSDSGRYTGELFF.

The chain links TRBV7-8 to TRBJ2-3, with 9 bases aligning to TRBD2. This CDR3 comprises 15 residues. The V gene's germline CDR1 is SGHVS and CDR2 FQNEAQ. Germline trimming cut 6 bases from V and 1 base from J; bases unmatched to any gene: 5. CDR3: CASRDSGSRTDTQYF. CDR3 bases: TGTGCCAGCAGGGATAGCGGGAGCCGCACAGATACGCAGTATTTT.

This clonotype was seen a handful of times. The chain is built from TRBV15 and TRBJ2-2, with a weak D call TRBD1 (5 bases). V gave up 0 bases and J gave up 5 bases, with 22 bases separating them. Germline CDR1 is LNHNV and CDR2 is YYDKDF (reference sequence). The CDR3 totals 19 residues. Here the CDR3 DNA reads TGTGCCACCAGCAGAGATCCTGGACAACCCTACGGATTGACCGGGGAGCTGTTTTTT. Its translation: CATSRDPGQPYGLTGELFF.

The chain combines TRBV9 with TRBJ2-5; TRBD2 aligns across 12 bases. This CDR3 contains 16 residues. Germline lookup yields CDR1 SGDLS and CDR2 YYNGEE. V lost 4 bases and J lost 5; bases outside the gene matches: 9. CDR3 nucleotide sequence: TGTGCCAGCAGCTCTGCGGGACTAGCGGGCCGGGAGACCCAGTACTTC. It is translated as CASSSAGLAGRETQYF. The whole variable domain, remainder taken from reference TRBV9 and TRBJ2-5, is DSGVTQTPKHLITATGQRVTLRCSPRSGDLSVYWYQQSLDQGLQFLIQYYNGEERAKGNILERFSAQQFPDLHSELNLSSLELGDSALYFCASSSAGLAGRETQYFGPGTRLLVL.

This clonotype showed up just a few times. The J gene is TRBJ2-2, the V gene TRBV20-1; D not resolved. The germline V gene has CDR1 DFQATT and CDR2 SNEGSKA (reference sequence). V lost 5 bases, J lost 0 bases, and 7 bases lay in between. This CDR3 is 13 amino acids long. Here the CDR3 DNA reads TGCAGTGCTCGAGCGACGAACACCGGGGAGCTGTTTTTT. Translation: CSARATNTGELFF.

V usage is TRBV20-1 and J usage is TRBJ2-3; 8 nucleotides line up with TRBD2. Trimming at V came to 8 bases and at J to 3 bases, leaving 4 bases not matched to a gene. The CDR3 totals 12 residues. CDR1 is DFQATT, CDR2 SNEGSKA, per germline (reference sequence). DNA of the CDR3: TGCAGTAGGGAGCGGGGGACAGATACGCAGTATTTT. This translates into CSRERGTDTQYF.

The CDR3 is CASSQESAQYF. The CDR3 DNA reads TGTGCCAGCAGCCAAGAGTCAGCACAGTACTTC. The chain has TRBV3-1 and TRBJ2-4; no clear D. Germline-derived CDR1 and CDR2 are LGHDT and YNNKEL (reference sequence). Trimming took 0 bases from V and 13 from J, leaving 7 bases between them. The CDR3 length is 11 residues.

This clonotype was counted a few times. The chain carries TRBV5-1 and TRBJ2-5, with D uncertain. V was cut by 1 base and J by 2 bases, with 9 bases left in between. The CDR3 is 14 amino acids. Germline V gene sequence: CDR1 SGHRS, CDR2 YFSETQ. CDR3 residues: CASSLMSIQETQYF. CDR3 sequence (DNA): TGCGCCAGCAGCTTGATGTCTATTCAAGAGACCCAGTACTTC.

This sequence joins TRBV5-8 and TRBJ2-7, with D tentatively TRBD2 (5 bases). Germline V gives CDR1 SGHTS, CDR2 YDEGEE. Trimming removed 4 bases from V and 6 bases from J, with 17 bases in between. The length of the CDR3 is 14 residues. The CDR3: CASSTARGGAEQYF. The CDR3 nucleotides are TGTGCCAGCAGCACAGCACGGGGTGGAGCCGAGCAGTACTTC.

The CDR3 region is CASSPPPGGSYNEQFF. The CDR3 DNA reads TGTGCCAGCTCACCACCTCCTGGAGGCTCCTACAATGAGCAGTTCTTC. The genes are TRBV18 and TRBJ2-1; a possible D gene is TRBD2 (5 bases). The germline V gene has CDR1 KGHSH and CDR2 LQKENI. Between the trimmed V and J ends, which lost 0 bases and 0 bases, there was a span of 9 bases. This CDR3 has 16 residues. The full variable domain, rest sourced from reference TRBV18 and TRBJ2-1, is NAGVMQNPRHLVRRRGQEARLRCSPMKGHSHVYWYRQLPEEGLKFMVYLQKENIIDESGMPKERFSAEFPKEGPSILRIQQVVRGDSAAYFCASSPPPGGSYNEQFFGPGTRLTVL.

This clonotype has only a few counts. This rearrangement joins TRBV5-1 to TRBJ1-1; perhaps TRBD1 as D (6 bases). The V gene's germline CDR1 is SGHRS and CDR2 YFSETQ. Trimming stripped 0 bases from V and 5 bases from J, with 11 bases between. The CDR3 is made up of 14 amino acids. This chain's CDR3 is CASSLAQGETEAFF. CDR3 nucleotide sequence: TGCGCCAGCAGCTTGGCACAGGGTGAGACTGAAGCTTTCTTT.

This clonotype was seen a handful of times. The chain links TRBV12-3 or TRBV12-4 to TRBJ2-3; D unresolved. CDR3 size: 15 residues. The V and J ends lost 3 bases and 2 bases respectively, with 12 bases between them. CDR3 residues: CASSFYGSATDTQYF. CDR3 sequence (DNA): TGTGCCAGCAGTTTTTATGGCTCCGCCACAGATACGCAGTATTTT.

J is TRBJ2-1 and V is TRBV9; 7 bases match TRBD2. The CDR3 has 16 residues. J gave up 7 bases and V 0 bases, and 10 bases lay outside the gene matches. CDR1 is SGDLS, CDR2 YYNGEE, per germline. The CDR3 loop reads CASSVELGEGPNEQFF. In DNA form, the CDR3 reads TGTGCCAGCAGCGTAGAACTGGGGGAGGGCCCGAATGAGCAGTTCTTC.

In its sample, this clonotype was seen a few times. The chain combines TRBV6-1 with TRBJ2-7; tentatively, D is TRBD2 (7 bases). Germline CDR1 is MNHNS and CDR2 is SASEGT. CDR3 length: 16 amino acids. V was shortened by 6 bases and J by 2 bases, with 20 bases between the two germline ends. The CDR3 loop is CASSPGAGLTPYEQYF. The CDR3 nucleotides read TGTGCCAGCAGCCCAGGGGCGGGACTAACCCCCTACGAGCAGTACTTC.